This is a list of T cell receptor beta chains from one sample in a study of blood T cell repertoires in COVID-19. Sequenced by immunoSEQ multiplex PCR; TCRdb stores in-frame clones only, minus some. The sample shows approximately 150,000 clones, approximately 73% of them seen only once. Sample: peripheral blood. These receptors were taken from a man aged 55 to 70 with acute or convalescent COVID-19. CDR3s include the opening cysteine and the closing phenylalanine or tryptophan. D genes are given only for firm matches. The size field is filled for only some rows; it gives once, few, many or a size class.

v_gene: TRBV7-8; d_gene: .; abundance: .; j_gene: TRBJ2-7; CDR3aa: CASSLGSTGYEQYF; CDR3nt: TGTGCCAGCAGCTTAGGCAGTACAGGCTACGAGCAGTACTTC
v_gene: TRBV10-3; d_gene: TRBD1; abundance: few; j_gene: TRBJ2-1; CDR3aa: CAISPGTDSSYNEQFF; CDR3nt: TGTGCCATCAGCCCTGGGACAGATAGCTCCTACAATGAGCAGTTCTTC
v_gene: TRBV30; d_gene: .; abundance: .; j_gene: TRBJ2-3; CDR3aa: CAWSPPGTDTQYF; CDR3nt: TGTGCCTGGAGTCCCCCCGGTACAGATACGCAGTATTTT
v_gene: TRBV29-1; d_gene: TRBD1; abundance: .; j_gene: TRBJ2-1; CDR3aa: CSVQGVYGGQDHNEQFF; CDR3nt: TGCAGCGTCCAGGGGGTTTATGGCGGGCAAGACCACAATGAGCAGTTCTTC
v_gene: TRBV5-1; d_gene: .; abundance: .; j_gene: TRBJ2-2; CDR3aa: CASSQAQGLGELFF; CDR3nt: TGCGCCAGCAGCCAAGCCCAGGGTCTAGGGGAGCTGTTTTTT
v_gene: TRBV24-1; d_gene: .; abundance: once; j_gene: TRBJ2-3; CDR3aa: CATSDLHRGVGDTQYF; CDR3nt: TGTGCCACCAGTGATTTGCATCGGGGAGTTGGAGATACGCAGTATTTT
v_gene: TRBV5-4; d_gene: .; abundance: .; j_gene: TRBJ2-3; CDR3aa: CASSVGRFTDTQYF; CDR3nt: TGTGCCAGCAGCGTTGGCAGGTTCACAGATACGCAGTATTTT
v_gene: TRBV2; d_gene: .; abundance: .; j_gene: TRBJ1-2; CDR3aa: CASSSRVSYGYTF; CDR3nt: TGTGCCAGCAGTAGCAGGGTTAGCTATGGCTACACCTTC
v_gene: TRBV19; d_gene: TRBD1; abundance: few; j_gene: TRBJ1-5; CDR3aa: CASSGTGGRQPQHF; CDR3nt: TGTGCCAGTTCGGGGACAGGGGGACGCCAGCCCCAGCATTTT
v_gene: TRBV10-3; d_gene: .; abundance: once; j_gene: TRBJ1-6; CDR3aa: CAISESLGPGNSPLHF; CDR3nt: TGTGCCATCAGTGAGTCCTTGGGGCCCGGTAATTCACCCCTCCACTTT
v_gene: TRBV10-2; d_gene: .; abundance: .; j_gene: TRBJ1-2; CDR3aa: CASSDPQGINYGYTF; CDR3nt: TGCGCCAGCAGTGACCCCCAGGGAATAAACTATGGCTACACCTTC
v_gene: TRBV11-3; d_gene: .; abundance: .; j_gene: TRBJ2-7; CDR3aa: CASRLTLPIHYEQYF; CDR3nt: TGTGCCAGCAGACTAACATTACCCATCCACTACGAGCAGTACTTC
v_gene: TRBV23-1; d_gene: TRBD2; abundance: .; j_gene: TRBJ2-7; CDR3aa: CASSQRPSGIRGGRSGSYEQYF; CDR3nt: TGCGCCAGCAGTCAAAGGCCTAGCGGGATCAGAGGCGGGCGAAGCGGGTCCTACGAGCAGTACTTC
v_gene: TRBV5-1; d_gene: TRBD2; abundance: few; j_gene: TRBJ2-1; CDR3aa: CASSLVGGRRGNEQFF; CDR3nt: TGCGCCAGCAGCTTGGTAGGCGGGAGGAGAGGCAATGAGCAGTTCTTC
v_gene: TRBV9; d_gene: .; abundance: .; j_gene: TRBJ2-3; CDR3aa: CASSRGSDTQYF; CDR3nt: TGTGCCAGCAGTAGGGGTTCAGATACGCAGTATTTT
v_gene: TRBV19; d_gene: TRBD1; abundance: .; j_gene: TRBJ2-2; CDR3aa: CASSADRGSTGELFF; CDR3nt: TGTGCCAGTAGCGCCGACAGGGGGAGCACCGGGGAGCTGTTTTTT
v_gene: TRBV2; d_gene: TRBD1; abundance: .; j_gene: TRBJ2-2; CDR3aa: CASKGTGGFTGELFF; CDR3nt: TGTGCCAGCAAAGGGACAGGGGGCTTCACCGGGGAGCTGTTTTTT
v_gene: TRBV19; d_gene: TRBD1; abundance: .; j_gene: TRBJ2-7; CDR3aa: CASQTRDSYEQYF; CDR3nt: TGTGCCAGTCAGACCCGGGACAGCTACGAGCAGTACTTC
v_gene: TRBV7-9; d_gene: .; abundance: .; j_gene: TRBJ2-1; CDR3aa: CASSYFSEYNEQFF; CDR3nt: TGTGCCAGCAGCTACTTCAGCGAGTACAATGAGCAGTTCTTC
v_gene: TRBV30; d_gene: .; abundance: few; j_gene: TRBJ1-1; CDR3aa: CAWNGQMNTEAFF; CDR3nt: TGTGCCTGGAACGGACAAATGAACACTGAAGCTTTCTTT
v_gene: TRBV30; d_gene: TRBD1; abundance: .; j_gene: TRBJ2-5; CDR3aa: CAWSIVTGVRQETQYF; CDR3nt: TGTGCCTGGAGTATCGTGACAGGGGTCCGACAAGAGACCCAGTACTTC
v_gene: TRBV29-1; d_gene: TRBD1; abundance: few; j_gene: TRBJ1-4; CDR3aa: CSVGQGEKLFF; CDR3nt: TGCAGCGTCGGACAGGGGGAGAAACTGTTTTTT
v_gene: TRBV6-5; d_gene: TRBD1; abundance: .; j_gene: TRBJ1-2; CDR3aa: CASSKLGTGSYGYTF; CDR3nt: TGTGCCAGCAGTAAACTCGGGACAGGGAGCTATGGCTACACCTTC
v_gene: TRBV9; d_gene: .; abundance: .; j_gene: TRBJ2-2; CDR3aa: CASSVDGSAGELFF; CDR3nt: TGTGCCAGCAGCGTAGACGGAAGCGCCGGGGAGCTGTTTTTT
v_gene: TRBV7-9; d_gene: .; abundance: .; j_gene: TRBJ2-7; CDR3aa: CASRHEDKREQYF; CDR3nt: TGTGCCAGCAGGCACGAGGACAAACGCGAGCAGTACTTC
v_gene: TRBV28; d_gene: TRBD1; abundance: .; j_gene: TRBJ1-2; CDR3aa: CASSSYGQGTIGYTF; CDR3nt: TGTGCCAGCAGCTCATACGGACAGGGGACTATTGGCTACACCTTC
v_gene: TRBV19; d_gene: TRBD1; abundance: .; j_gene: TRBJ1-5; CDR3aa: CASSARQGQPQHF; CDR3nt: TGTGCCAGTAGTGCAAGACAGGGCCAGCCCCAGCATTTT
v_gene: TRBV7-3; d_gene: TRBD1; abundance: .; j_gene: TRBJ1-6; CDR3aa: CASSLGTGGSKSPLHF; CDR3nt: TGTGCCAGCAGCTTAGGGACAGGGGGTTCCAAGTCACCCCTCCACTTT